A selection of T cell receptor beta chains follows, all from one sample in a study of blood T cell repertoires in COVID-19. Profiling relied on immunoSEQ multiplex PCR, and the TCRdb table lists in-frame clones only, not all of them. Of about 170,000 clones in the sample, 83% are singletons; the top ten hold about 1.9%. Material: peripheral blood. The receptors shown here come from a woman of 80 years or more with acute or convalescent COVID-19. The CDR3 runs from the conserved cysteine through the conserved F or W. Each record gives: J gene, V gene, clone size, D gene, CDR3 protein, CDR3 DNA. The D gene is left open where the match is weak. Clone size is not always given. Where it is, it says once, few, many or a class for expanded clones.

j_gene: TRBJ2-3; v_gene: TRBV19; abundance: NA; d_gene: TRBD2; CDR3aa: CASKRTSGGAADTQYF; CDR3nt: TGTGCCAGTAAAAGGACTAGCGGGGGGGCGGCCGATACGCAGTATTTT
j_gene: TRBJ2-2; v_gene: TRBV5-4; abundance: few; d_gene: TRBD2; CDR3aa: CASSLGTSGDTGELFF; CDR3nt: TGTGCCAGCAGCCTAGGGACTAGCGGGGACACCGGGGAGCTGTTTTTT
j_gene: TRBJ2-3; v_gene: TRBV5-1; abundance: NA; d_gene: TRBD2; CDR3aa: CASSLLSSGGAADTQYF; CDR3nt: TGCGCCAGCAGCTTGTTGAGTAGCGGGGGGGCCGCAGATACGCAGTATTTT
j_gene: TRBJ2-3; v_gene: TRBV19; abundance: NA; d_gene: TRBD2; CDR3aa: CASSIREGRDTQYF; CDR3nt: TGTGCCAGTAGTATACGGGAGGGTCGGGATACGCAGTATTTT
j_gene: TRBJ2-7; v_gene: TRBV6-2/TRBV6-3; abundance: NA; d_gene: NA; CDR3aa: CASSRGTEFYEQYF; CDR3nt: TGTGCCAGCAGCCGCGGGACAGAGTTTTACGAGCAGTACTTC
j_gene: TRBJ2-5; v_gene: TRBV18; abundance: NA; d_gene: TRBD2; CDR3aa: CASSPSGGWETQYF; CDR3nt: TGTGCCAGCTCTCCTAGCGGGGGATGGGAGACCCAGTACTTC
j_gene: TRBJ1-1; v_gene: TRBV18; abundance: NA; d_gene: NA; CDR3aa: CASSPGTRNLENTEAFF; CDR3nt: TGTGCCAGCTCACCCGGGACACGTAACCTAGAGAACACTGAAGCTTTCTTT
j_gene: TRBJ2-1; v_gene: TRBV30; abundance: NA; d_gene: NA; CDR3aa: CASGGKTYNEQFF; CDR3nt: TGTGCCTCGGGCGGGAAGACCTACAATGAGCAGTTCTTC
j_gene: TRBJ2-3; v_gene: TRBV11-2; abundance: NA; d_gene: TRBD1; CDR3aa: CASSPQGAQATDTQYF; CDR3nt: TGTGCCAGCAGCCCTCAGGGGGCGCAGGCCACAGATACGCAGTATTTT
j_gene: TRBJ1-2; v_gene: TRBV4-2; abundance: NA; d_gene: TRBD1; CDR3aa: CASSQYIQGGNYGYTF; CDR3nt: TGTGCCAGCAGCCAATATATACAGGGGGGGAACTATGGCTACACCTTC
j_gene: TRBJ1-2; v_gene: TRBV7-9; abundance: once; d_gene: TRBD1; CDR3aa: CASSAPGQGNYGYTF; CDR3nt: TGTGCCAGCAGCGCCCCGGGACAGGGGAACTATGGCTACACCTTC
j_gene: TRBJ2-2; v_gene: TRBV19; abundance: once; d_gene: TRBD1; CDR3aa: CASSNLQGAGELFF; CDR3nt: TGTGCCAGTAGTAATCTACAGGGGGCCGGGGAGCTGTTTTTT
j_gene: TRBJ1-3; v_gene: TRBV10-3; abundance: NA; d_gene: TRBD1; CDR3aa: CAISEPMTGGDTIYF; CDR3nt: TGTGCCATCAGTGAACCGATGACAGGGGGGGACACCATATATTTT
j_gene: TRBJ2-3; v_gene: TRBV13; abundance: NA; d_gene: NA; CDR3aa: CASSLVIGGDTQYF; CDR3nt: TGTGCCAGCAGCTTAGTTATCGGGGGAGATACGCAGTATTTT
j_gene: TRBJ2-7; v_gene: TRBV28; abundance: NA; d_gene: TRBD2; CDR3aa: CASSSGIRNEQYF; CDR3nt: TGTGCCAGCAGCAGCGGGATAAGAAACGAGCAGTACTTC
j_gene: TRBJ2-3; v_gene: TRBV18; abundance: NA; d_gene: NA; CDR3aa: CASSFNQGDTQYF; CDR3nt: TGTGCCAGCTCCTTTAACCAGGGAGATACGCAGTATTTT
j_gene: TRBJ1-5; v_gene: TRBV5-1; abundance: once; d_gene: NA; CDR3aa: CASSPGGGGQPQHF; CDR3nt: TGCGCCAGCAGCCCGGGTGGGGGGGGACAGCCCCAGCATTTT
j_gene: TRBJ2-2; v_gene: TRBV10-1; abundance: NA; d_gene: TRBD1; CDR3aa: CPSNDRGDTGELFF; CDR3nt: TGCCCCAGCAACGACAGGGGAGACACCGGGGAGCTGTTTTTT
j_gene: TRBJ2-7; v_gene: TRBV19; abundance: NA; d_gene: NA; CDR3aa: CASSNRERDEQYF; CDR3nt: TGTGCCAGTAGTAACCGGGAGCGCGACGAGCAGTACTTC
j_gene: TRBJ2-1; v_gene: TRBV7-8; abundance: once; d_gene: TRBD2; CDR3aa: CASSHGGVYYNEQFF; CDR3nt: TGTGCCAGCAGTCACGGGGGGGTTTACTACAATGAGCAGTTCTTC
j_gene: TRBJ1-2; v_gene: TRBV30; abundance: NA; d_gene: NA; CDR3aa: CAWSRFQGVGGYTF; CDR3nt: TGTGCCTGGAGCCGATTTCAGGGTGTTGGCGGCTACACCTTC
j_gene: TRBJ1-5; v_gene: TRBV4-1; abundance: many; d_gene: NA; CDR3aa: CASSRTASYNQPQHF; CDR3nt: TGCGCCAGCAGTCGGACAGCCAGTTACAATCAGCCCCAGCATTTT
j_gene: TRBJ1-1; v_gene: TRBV5-4; abundance: NA; d_gene: NA; CDR3aa: CASSPGGIGNTEAFF; CDR3nt: TGTGCCAGCAGCCCCGGCGGAATCGGAAACACTGAAGCTTTCTTT
j_gene: TRBJ2-1; v_gene: TRBV2; abundance: NA; d_gene: NA; CDR3aa: CASSDYVYNEQFF; CDR3nt: TGTGCCAGCAGTGACTACGTGTACAATGAGCAGTTCTTC
j_gene: TRBJ1-3; v_gene: TRBV6-2/TRBV6-3; abundance: NA; d_gene: NA; CDR3aa: CASSYGSGSGNTIYF; CDR3nt: TGTGCCAGCAGTTACGGCTCTGGTTCTGGAAACACCATATATTTT
j_gene: TRBJ2-7; v_gene: TRBV6-2/TRBV6-3; abundance: once; d_gene: TRBD1; CDR3aa: CASSMRTGRGEQYF; CDR3nt: TGTGCCAGCAGTATGAGGACAGGGCGGGGCGAGCAGTACTTC
j_gene: TRBJ2-1; v_gene: TRBV5-1; abundance: NA; d_gene: NA; CDR3aa: CASRGDNEQFF; CDR3nt: TGCGCCAGCAGGGGAGACAATGAGCAGTTCTTC
j_gene: TRBJ1-1; v_gene: TRBV6-5; abundance: NA; d_gene: NA; CDR3aa: CAVQVNTEAFF; CDR3nt: TGTGCCGTACAGGTAAACACTGAAGCTTTCTTT
j_gene: TRBJ2-5; v_gene: TRBV24-1; abundance: NA; d_gene: TRBD2; CDR3aa: CATSVTSGFQETQYF; CDR3nt: TGTGCCACCAGTGTGACTAGCGGGTTCCAAGAGACCCAGTACTTC
j_gene: TRBJ2-1; v_gene: TRBV5-1; abundance: NA; d_gene: TRBD1; CDR3aa: CASSLRTGQGSSIEQFF; CDR3nt: TGCGCCAGCAGCTTGAGGACGGGACAGGGTAGTTCGATCGAGCAGTTCTTC
j_gene: TRBJ1-1; v_gene: TRBV20-1; abundance: NA; d_gene: NA; CDR3aa: CSASPHTEAFF; CDR3nt: TGCAGTGCTAGCCCTCACACTGAAGCTTTCTTT
j_gene: TRBJ2-7; v_gene: TRBV7-9; abundance: NA; d_gene: NA; CDR3aa: CASSRDKAYEQYF; CDR3nt: TGTGCCAGCAGCCGGGATAAAGCCTACGAGCAGTACTTC
j_gene: TRBJ1-5; v_gene: TRBV24-1; abundance: NA; d_gene: NA; CDR3aa: CATSDLRQGYGEPQHF; CDR3nt: TGTGCCACCAGTGATTTACGCCAGGGGTACGGGGAGCCCCAGCATTTT
j_gene: TRBJ2-7; v_gene: TRBV29-1; abundance: NA; d_gene: NA; CDR3aa: CSVEWSPGEQYF; CDR3nt: TGCAGCGTTGAATGGTCGCCGGGGGAGCAGTACTTC
j_gene: TRBJ1-2; v_gene: TRBV12-3/TRBV12-4; abundance: NA; d_gene: TRBD1; CDR3aa: CASSLGTGYGYTF; CDR3nt: TGTGCCAGCAGTTTAGGGACAGGCTATGGCTACACCTTC
j_gene: TRBJ1-2; v_gene: TRBV6-5; abundance: once; d_gene: TRBD1; CDR3aa: CASRPGQGTGGYTF; CDR3nt: TGTGCCAGCAGACCTGGACAGGGAACTGGAGGCTACACCTTC
j_gene: TRBJ2-3; v_gene: TRBV18; abundance: NA; d_gene: TRBD2; CDR3aa: CASSPPSGRFADTQYF; CDR3nt: TGTGCCAGCTCTCCTCCTAGCGGGAGGTTCGCAGATACGCAGTATTTT
j_gene: TRBJ2-1; v_gene: TRBV2; abundance: NA; d_gene: TRBD1; CDR3aa: CASSWDRVRSNEQFF; CDR3nt: TGTGCCAGCAGTTGGGACAGGGTAAGGTCCAATGAGCAGTTCTTC
j_gene: TRBJ2-1; v_gene: TRBV11-2; abundance: NA; d_gene: NA; CDR3aa: CASSLAGSFNEQFF; CDR3nt: TGTGCCAGCAGCTTAGCGGGGTCCTTCAATGAGCAGTTCTTC
j_gene: TRBJ2-7; v_gene: TRBV11-2; abundance: once; d_gene: NA; CDR3aa: CASSRDTIYEQYF; CDR3nt: TGTGCCAGCAGCCGGGACACTATCTACGAGCAGTACTTC
j_gene: TRBJ1-1; v_gene: TRBV29-1; abundance: NA; d_gene: TRBD1; CDR3aa: CSVESHRGTEAFF; CDR3nt: TGCAGCGTTGAAAGCCACAGGGGCACTGAAGCTTTCTTT
j_gene: TRBJ2-3; v_gene: TRBV9; abundance: NA; d_gene: TRBD2; CDR3aa: CASTAGGRDTQYF; CDR3nt: TGTGCCAGCACAGCGGGGGGCCGCGATACGCAGTATTTT
j_gene: TRBJ2-1; v_gene: TRBV9; abundance: NA; d_gene: TRBD2; CDR3aa: CASSVGASGSYNEQFF; CDR3nt: TGTGCCAGCAGCGTAGGAGCTAGCGGATCCTACAATGAGCAGTTCTTC
j_gene: TRBJ2-3; v_gene: TRBV7-2; abundance: NA; d_gene: NA; CDR3aa: CASSLQVDTSTDTQYF; CDR3nt: TGTGCCAGCAGCTTACAAGTGGACACAAGCACAGATACGCAGTATTTT
j_gene: TRBJ1-1; v_gene: TRBV28; abundance: NA; d_gene: TRBD1; CDR3aa: CASSLGSQGGVNTEAFF; CDR3nt: TGTGCCAGCAGTTTGGGGTCGCAGGGGGGTGTGAACACTGAAGCTTTCTTT
j_gene: TRBJ2-7; v_gene: TRBV13; abundance: NA; d_gene: TRBD2; CDR3aa: CASRQTGSGGAYEQYF; CDR3nt: TGTGCCAGCAGGCAGACTGGAAGCGGGGGAGCCTACGAGCAGTACTTC
j_gene: TRBJ2-5; v_gene: TRBV6-6; abundance: NA; d_gene: TRBD1; CDR3aa: CASTRPTGEETQYF; CDR3nt: TGTGCCAGCACCCGGCCGACAGGGGAAGAGACCCAGTACTTC
j_gene: TRBJ1-2; v_gene: TRBV4-2; abundance: NA; d_gene: NA; CDR3aa: CASSQDFEAFSYTF; CDR3nt: TGTGCCAGCAGCCAAGATTTTGAAGCGTTTAGCTACACCTTC
j_gene: TRBJ2-7; v_gene: TRBV5-1; abundance: NA; d_gene: NA; CDR3aa: CASATGNEQYF; CDR3nt: TGCGCCAGCGCTACAGGGAACGAGCAGTACTTC
j_gene: TRBJ2-2; v_gene: TRBV7-9; abundance: NA; d_gene: TRBD1; CDR3aa: CASSLWDSNTGELFF; CDR3nt: TGTGCCAGCAGCTTATGGGACAGTAACACCGGGGAGCTGTTTTTT
j_gene: TRBJ2-1; v_gene: TRBV5-4; abundance: NA; d_gene: NA; CDR3aa: CASSTRLGDEQFF; CDR3nt: TGTGCCAGCAGCACCAGGTTGGGCGATGAGCAGTTCTTC
j_gene: TRBJ2-1; v_gene: TRBV27; abundance: NA; d_gene: NA; CDR3aa: CASSFKRGGADEQFF; CDR3nt: TGTGCCAGCAGTTTTAAAAGGGGCGGGGCGGATGAGCAGTTCTTC
j_gene: TRBJ2-7; v_gene: TRBV7-8; abundance: many; d_gene: TRBD1; CDR3aa: CASSLGGTGLYEQYF; CDR3nt: TGTGCCAGCAGCTTAGGAGGGACAGGGCTGTACGAGCAGTACTTC
j_gene: TRBJ2-5; v_gene: TRBV11-2; abundance: NA; d_gene: NA; CDR3aa: CASSFGHLGKETQYF; CDR3nt: TGTGCCAGCAGCTTTGGACACCTGGGAAAAGAGACCCAGTACTTC
j_gene: TRBJ2-3; v_gene: TRBV7-7; abundance: NA; d_gene: TRBD2; CDR3aa: CASSLGNRGADTQYF; CDR3nt: TGTGCCAGCAGCTTAGGCAACCGGGGGGCAGATACGCAGTATTTT
j_gene: TRBJ2-7; v_gene: TRBV19; abundance: NA; d_gene: NA; CDR3aa: CASSMVAGLRSYEQYF; CDR3nt: TGTGCCAGTAGTATGGTGGCAGGCCTCCGGTCCTACGAGCAGTACTTC
j_gene: TRBJ1-1; v_gene: TRBV10-3; abundance: NA; d_gene: NA; CDR3aa: CATALWEEGTEAFF; CDR3nt: TGTGCCACAGCCCTGTGGGAGGAGGGCACTGAAGCTTTCTTT
j_gene: TRBJ1-4; v_gene: TRBV7-2; abundance: NA; d_gene: NA; CDR3aa: CASSLRGTNEKLFF; CDR3nt: TGTGCCAGCAGCTTACGAGGCACTAATGAAAAACTGTTTTTT
j_gene: TRBJ1-6; v_gene: TRBV28; abundance: NA; d_gene: NA; CDR3aa: CATKPGGENSPLHF; CDR3nt: TGTGCCACCAAGCCAGGAGGGGAGAATTCACCCCTCCACTTT